This TCR beta chain derives from a study of blood T cell repertoires in COVID-19. After removal of 2 bases from V and 0 bases from J, the junction contained 6 bases not matched to a gene. The CDR3 totals 17 residues. Germline loops: CDR1 SEHNR, CDR2 FQNEAQ (reference sequence). Source study methods: Using reference gene primer amplification, nucleated cell counts were estimated. Produced via immunoSEQ multiplex PCR; TCRdb's table is partial and in-frame only. V and J calls and clone size are those listed in that table; D and trimming were worked out from the DNA. The table shows over 200,000 clones, with around nine tenths occurring only once.

The genes are TRBV7-9 and TRBJ2-2; 7 bases align to TRBD2. This receptor was taken from a man aged 55 to 70 with COVID-19, enrolled during active disease. Sequences were obtained from peripheral blood. In DNA form, the CDR3 reads TGTGCCAGCAGCTTAACCTTAGCGGGTGCGAACACCGGGGAGCTGTTTTTT. Protein product: CASSLTLAGANTGELFF.